Each of the 32 T cell receptor beta chains below was sequenced from the same sample in a study of regulatory T cells in long-lasting Graves disease. Time point of the sample: persistent/refractory GD, antithyroid drugs over 5 years with positive TRAb. The TCR library was prepared using RNA isolated from PBMCs. Both iRepertoire HTBI primers and Arm-PCR of CDR3 regions were used to build the TCR beta libraries. Via MiXCR, TCRdb re-called the multiplex PCR reads, giving one row per CDR3 protein. Here the sample spans more than 300,000 distinct CDR3 sequences, roughly 23% being singletons. Sequencing was performed on peripheral blood mononuclear cells (PBMCs), taken when the disease was refractory, from a patient treated with antithyroid drugs. Receptors originate from a middle-aged woman with Graves disease.

The chain joins TRBV2 to TRBJ2-1; no definite D call. The germline V gene has CDR1 SNHLY and CDR2 FYNNEI. The CDR3 sequence is 15 residues long. V lost 2 bases to trimming and J lost 4 bases, with 12 bases between them. CDR3 coding DNA: TGTGCCAGCAGTGAACAGAATTGGTATTACAATGAGCAGTTCTTC. This gives the protein CASSEQNWYYNEQFF.

This clonotype was seen many times. This chain uses TRBV20-1 with TRBJ1-1; perhaps TRBD1 as D (5 bases). The CDR3 has 12 residues. Germline V gene sequence: CDR1 DFQATT, CDR2 SNEGSKA (reference sequence). With 8 bases removed from V and 5 bases from J, the gap between germline ends came to 15 bases. CDR3 region: CSPPGARTEAFF. The CDR3 DNA reads TGCAGTCCGCCCGGGGCGCGTACTGAAGCTTTCTTT.

At least ten counts were recorded for this clonotype. J is TRBJ2-5 and V is TRBV13; no clear D. The CDR3 runs 13 residues. Trimming removed 3 bases from V and 5 bases from J, with 10 bases in between. Germline V gene lookup returns CDR1 PRHDT and CDR2 FYEKMQ (reference sequence). CDR3 protein: CASSLTLAETQYF. CDR3 in DNA: TGTGCCAGCAGCTTGACCCTGGCCGAGACCCAGTACTTC.

With regard to this clonotype: A far larger clone lies a single base away; this is likely a read error. The gene calls are TRBV2 and TRBJ2-5; the match to TRBD1 covers 8 bases. V was clipped by 6 bases and J by 5 bases; unmatched bases: 2. The CDR3 is 12 residues long. The V gene's germline CDR1 is SNHLY and CDR2 FYNNEI. The CDR3 is CASSRGHETQYF. Here the CDR3 DNA reads TGTGCCAGCAGCAGGGGGCATGAGACCCAGTACTTC. The variable domain in full, completed from reference TRBV2 and TRBJ2-5, reads EPEVTQTPSHQVTQMGQEVILRCVPISNHLYFYWYRQILGQKVEFLVSFYNNEISEKSEIFDDQFSVERPDGSNFTLKIRSTKLEDSAMYFCASSRGHETQYFGPGTRLLVL.

This clonotype occurred many times. This chain connects TRBV28 to TRBJ1-5; D perhaps matches TRBD1 (6 bases). This CDR3 contains 15 residues. Trimming left V 4 bases short and J 4 bases short, with 14 bases between. Germline V gene sequence: CDR1 MDHEN, CDR2 SYDVKM. DNA for the CDR3: TGTGCCAGCAGTTCCCCAGGAGGGGGGAATCAGCCCCAGCATTTT. Protein product: CASSSPGGGNQPQHF.

This sequence joins TRBV18 and TRBJ2-1; D is uncertain. There are 14 residues in the CDR3. The V gene lost 0 bases and the J gene lost 5 bases, with 8 bases spanning the gap. The V gene's germline CDR1 is KGHSH and CDR2 LQKENI. The CDR3 region has the DNA TGTGCCAGCTCACCACCCTCGCAGAACAATGAGCAGTTCTTC. Amino acids: CASSPPSQNNEQFF.

The chain uses TRBV5-1 and TRBJ2-2; D perhaps matches TRBD2 (6 bases). Trimming stripped 0 bases from V and 3 bases from J, with 9 bases between. Germline values: CDR1 SGHRS, CDR2 YFSETQ. The CDR3 extends over 15 amino acids. The CDR3 protein is CASSLDPGDTGELFF. In DNA form, the CDR3 reads TGCGCCAGCAGCTTGGATCCGGGGGACACCGGGGAGCTGTTTTTT.

On this clonotype itself: A read error may explain this, as a much larger clone is one base away. The rearrangement joins TRBV28 to TRBJ1-5; 9 positions agree with TRBD1. The CDR3 contains 14 residues. Germline CDR1 is MDHEN and CDR2 is SYDVKM. The CDR3 DNA reads as TGTGCCAGCAGAAGAACAGGGGGCAATCAGTCCCAGCATTTT. Translated: CASRRTGGNQSQHF.

The chain joins TRBV6-1 to TRBJ2-1, with D hard to call. In germline, CDR1 is MNHNS, CDR2 SASEGT. Trimming shortened V by 5 bases and J by 9 bases, and 14 bases separated the two germline ends. The CDR3 has 13 amino acids. CDR3 in DNA: TGTGCCAGCAGTAGAGACCAGAAAGGTGAGCAGTTCTTC. Translation: CASSRDQKGEQFF.

As to this clonotype: A clone one base away is much larger, so this may be a read error. The genes are TRBV2 and TRBJ2-7, with 7 bases matching TRBD2. The J segment lost 7 bases and the V segment lost 6 bases, leaving 9 bases of the junction unmatched. This CDR3 is 13 amino acids long. Germline CDR1 SNHLY, CDR2 FYNNEI. CDR3 coding DNA: TGTGCCAGCAGGCTCCGCGGGAGCAATGAGCAGTACTTC. Translating it yields CASRLRGSNEQYF.

In DNA, the CDR3 is TGTGCCAGCAGTTCTGCTCCGTGGGAGCAGTACTTC. Protein sequence: CASSSAPWEQYF. The gene calls are TRBV25-1 and TRBJ2-7; no definite D call. The V and J ends lost 5 bases and 7 bases respectively, with 12 bases between them. CDR1 and CDR2 (germline): MGHDK, SYGVNS. The CDR3 length is 12 residues.

This clonotype was picked up many times. This rearrangement joins TRBV20-1 to TRBJ2-2; 16 nucleotides align to TRBD2. Germline CDR1 DFQATT, CDR2 SNEGSKA (reference sequence). The CDR3 has 17 amino acids. Trimming at V came to 4 bases and at J to 0 bases, leaving 2 bases not matched to a gene. CDR3 sequence reads: CSAKGTSGRANTGELFF. CDR3 nucleotides: TGCAGTGCTAAAGGGACTAGCGGGAGGGCGAACACCGGGGAGCTGTTTTTT.

This clonotype was counted only a few times. This sequence joins TRBV20-1 and TRBJ1-2, with 8 positions matching TRBD1. This CDR3 has 15 amino acids. Germline CDR1 reads DFQATT; CDR2 reads SNEGSKA (reference sequence). V lost 3 bases, J lost 8 bases, and 14 bases stayed unmatched. CDR3: CSASQGATSGYGYTF. CDR3 DNA sequence: TGCAGTGCTAGCCAGGGGGCCACTAGTGGCTACGGCTACACCTTC.

A remark on this clonotype: A single base separates this from a much larger clone, so it may be a read error. The chain has TRBV5-5 and TRBJ2-5, with 10 bases that match TRBD2. Per the germline V gene, CDR1 is SGHKS and CDR2 is YYEKEE (reference sequence). This CDR3 spans 16 amino acids. CDR3 sequence (DNA): TGTGCCGGCAGCTTGGGACTAGCGACCGGGAGGGAGACCCAGTACTTC. Encoded protein: CAGSLGLATGRETQYF. Full variable domain (rest looked up from reference TRBV5-5 and TRBJ2-5): DAGVTQSPTHLIKTRGQQVTLRCSPISGHKSVSWYQQVLGQGPQFIFQYYEKEERGRGNFPDRFSARQFPNYSSELNVNALLLGDSALYLCAGSLGLATGRETQYFGPGTRLLVL.

The sample holds many counts of this clonotype. The chain has TRBV28 and TRBJ1-2, with 8 nucleotides matching TRBD1. V lost 3 bases and J lost 1; bases outside the gene matches: 4. CDR3 size: 15 residues. Per the germline V gene, CDR1 is MDHEN and CDR2 is SYDVKM. This CDR3 reads CASSLGGQVNYGYTF. The CDR3 bases are TGTGCCAGCAGTTTGGGGGGACAGGTTAACTATGGCTACACCTTC.

A few counts support this clonotype. The genes are TRBV19 and TRBJ1-6, with D maybe TRBD1 (5 bases). The germline V and J ends were trimmed by 3 bases and 10 bases, with 22 bases remaining between them. CDR1 is LNHDA and CDR2 is SQIVND in the germline V gene (reference sequence). There are 17 residues in the CDR3. CDR3 nucleotide sequence: TGTGCCAGTAGTATGAGGATCGCGAGGGGTAGTTGGTCACCCCTCCACTTT. It codes for CASSMRIARGSWSPLHF. The whole variable domain, filled in from reference TRBV19 and TRBJ1-6, reads DGGITQSPKYLFRKEGQNVTLSCEQNLNHDAMYWYRQDPGQGLRLIYYSQIVNDFQKGDIAEGYSVSREKKESFPLTVTSAQKNPTAFYLCASSMRIARGSWSPLHFGNGTRLTVT.

This clonotype appeared a few times. The rearrangement links TRBV7-9 to TRBJ2-7; the D call may be TRBD1 or TRBD2 (5 bases each). The ends were cut back, 2 bases at V and 0 bases at J, with 11 bases in the middle. The V gene's germline CDR1 is SEHNR and CDR2 FQNEAQ (reference sequence). The CDR3 is 15 residues long. CDR3 in amino acids: CASSLTGTVSYEQYF. The CDR3 coding sequence is TGTGCCAGCAGCTTAACCGGGACCGTCTCCTACGAGCAGTACTTC.

This clonotype was detected many times. The chain recombines TRBV28 with TRBJ1-1; D is ambiguous. Per germline, CDR1 MDHEN and CDR2 SYDVKM. V was trimmed by 6 bases and J by 2 bases, leaving 19 bases between them. CDR3 length: 16 residues. DNA of the CDR3: TGTGCCAGCAGCTGGAGCGAGCGAATTTTAAACACTGAAGCTTTCTTT. Translating gives CASSWSERILNTEAFF.

This clonotype has a count of ten or more. V usage is TRBV28 and J usage is TRBJ2-7, with 8 bases matching TRBD1. Trimming took 3 bases from V and 5 from J; bases not matched to a gene: 6. This CDR3 has 14 amino acids. Germline values: CDR1 MDHEN, CDR2 SYDVKM. The CDR3 loop is CASSLTGVVDEQYF. CDR3 in DNA: TGTGCCAGCAGTTTGACAGGGGTAGTCGACGAGCAGTACTTC.

The V and J genes are TRBV6-1 and TRBJ1-1; tentative D call: TRBD1 (5 bases). The CDR3 totals 17 residues. The germline CDR1 and CDR2 sequences are MNHNS and SASEGT. V gave up 1 base and J gave up 6 bases, with 21 bases separating them. CDR3 protein: CASSEVGELHDDAEAFF. In DNA form, the CDR3 reads TGTGCCAGCAGTGAAGTGGGGGAACTTCATGATGATGCTGAAGCTTTCTTT.

The chain uses TRBV6-1 and TRBJ1-5; D possibly corresponds to TRBD1 (6 bases). The V end lost 6 bases, the J end lost 5 bases, and 14 bases lay between the germline ends. CDR3 size: 14 residues. The germline V gene encodes CDR1 MNHNS and CDR2 SASEGT. The CDR3 region is CASSLQGFDQPQHF. The CDR3 DNA reads TGTGCCAGCAGCTTACAGGGATTCGATCAGCCCCAGCATTTT.

There are many counts of this clonotype. V usage is TRBV12-3 or TRBV12-4 and J usage is TRBJ2-7, with TRBD1 matching 8 bases. J was trimmed by 4 bases and V by 4 bases; bases with no gene match: 9. This CDR3 comprises 15 residues. Written as DNA, the CDR3 is TGTGCCAGCAGTTCACAGGGACAGGCGTCTTACGAGCAGTACTTC. It codes for CASSSQGQASYEQYF.

This clonotype was counted many times. Here the CDR3 DNA reads TGTGCCAGCAGTGAAGTAGGGCAGAACACTGAAGCTTTCTTT. Protein sequence: CASSEVGQNTEAFF. V usage is TRBV6-1 and J usage is TRBJ1-1, with D uncertain. V was cut by 1 base and J by 1 base, with 7 bases left in between. The germline CDR1 and CDR2 sequences are MNHNS and SASEGT. This CDR3 spans 14 amino acids.

This clonotype was seen ten or more times. This sequence joins TRBV2 and TRBJ1-4; 11 bases align to TRBD1. The V segment lost 8 bases and the J segment 8 bases; nucleotides outside the gene matches: 7. The CDR3 covers 14 residues. Per germline, CDR1 SNHLY and CDR2 FYNNEI. CDR3 in DNA: TGTGCCAGCGGTGGGACAGGGGGAGGGGAAAAACTGTTTTTT. It yields the protein CASGGTGGGEKLFF.

The chain combines TRBV18 with TRBJ1-3; possible D gene TRBD1, 6 bases. CDR3 length: 13 residues. V lost 2 bases and J lost 4, with 6 bases in between. Germline V gene sequence: CDR1 KGHSH, CDR2 LQKENI. In DNA, the CDR3 is TGTGCCAGCTCACCAGGGACAGGAAACACCATATATTTT. It is translated as CASSPGTGNTIYF.

This clonotype has a handful of counts. The chain joins TRBV13 to TRBJ2-3, with D hard to call. The CDR3 totals 14 residues. Deletions cut 8 bases from V and 2 bases from J, with 14 bases between. CDR1 and CDR2 (germline): PRHDT, FYEKMQ (reference sequence). The CDR3 bases are TGTGCCAGCGATTGCGTAGAACACACAGATACGCAGTATTTT. It yields the protein CASDCVEHTDTQYF.

For the CDR3, the DNA is TGTGCCAGCACCATGAGCGGGATGATTCAAGAGACCCAGTACTTC. This gives the protein CASTMSGMIQETQYF. This chain joins TRBV5-6 and TRBJ2-5, with 7 positions matching TRBD2. This CDR3 has 15 residues. Germline trimming cut 6 bases from V and 2 bases from J; bases unmatched to any gene: 10. CDR1 is SGHDT, CDR2 YYEEEE, per germline.

Notes on this clonotype: This could be a read error, since a much larger clone is one nucleotide away. The rearrangement uses TRBV3-1 and TRBJ2-5; a possible D gene is TRBD2 (6 bases). Germline CDR1 is LGHDT and CDR2 is YNNKEL (reference sequence). CDR3 size: 14 residues. CDR3: CASSFGGITETRYF. The CDR3 DNA reads as TGTGCCAGCAGTTTCGGCGGGATCACGGAGACCCGGTACTTC.

The V gene is TRBV5-5, the J gene TRBJ1-3; TRBD1 aligns across 8 bases. This CDR3 has 15 amino acids. Germline CDR1 reads SGHKS; CDR2 reads YYEKEE (reference sequence). V shed 7 bases, J shed 0 bases, and the junction held 6 bases outside the gene matches. CDR3: CASAGGSSSGNTIYF. The CDR3 DNA reads TGTGCCAGCGCAGGGGGCTCTAGCTCTGGAAACACCATATATTTT.

For this clonotype: At one end the junction does not follow the germline gene, possibly because of a read error. This chain joins TRBV6-9 and TRBJ1-5; D is ambiguous. Germline-derived CDR1 and CDR2 are MNHGY and SVAAGI. The CDR3 is made up of 15 amino acids. The CDR3 spells CASSYERLGNQPRHF. The DNA for the CDR3 is TGTGCCAGCAGTTACGAGAGACTGGGCAATCAGCCCCGGCATTTT.

This clonotype was seen at least ten times. The chain links TRBV20-1 to TRBJ1-5; D perhaps matches TRBD1 (5 bases). This CDR3 region has 14 residues. Germline values: CDR1 DFQATT, CDR2 SNEGSKA (reference sequence). The V end lost 1 base, the J end lost 3 bases, and 10 bases lay between the germline ends. CDR3 bases: TGCAGTGCTAGAGTGGGGGGGATCAATCAGCCCCAGCATTTT. Translated: CSARVGGINQPQHF.

The sample holds many counts of this clonotype. DNA of the CDR3: TGTGCCAGCAGTTTAGGACAGGGGGTCACTGAAGCTTTCTTT. This gives the protein CASSLGQGVTEAFF. This chain uses TRBV28 with TRBJ1-1, with 10 bases that match TRBD1. The germline V gene encodes CDR1 MDHEN and CDR2 SYDVKM. CDR3 length: 14 residues. V lost 2 bases and J lost 4; bases outside the gene matches: 1.